These 28 T cell receptor beta chains originate from one sample sequenced in a study of OX40 agonist ivuxolimab in advanced cancers. Repertoires were generated with immunoSEQ multiplex PCR, while TCRdb's copy carries only in-frame clones and drops some. Among 72,000 or so clones listed, 89% were seen once. The material was CD4+ or CD8+ T cells sorted from blood, obtained in a trial of the OX40 agonist ivuxolimab. All receptors come from an adult with an advanced solid tumor such as melanoma, head and neck, liver or kidney cancer.

The chain employs TRBV9 and TRBJ2-3, with D maybe TRBD1 (5 bases). CDR1 and CDR2 from the germline V gene are SGDLS and YYNGEE. CDR3 length: 15 residues. The V end lost 4 bases, the J end lost 8 bases, and 20 bases lay between the germline ends. The CDR3: CASSPLGADIGTQYF. The CDR3 DNA follows: TGTGCCAGCAGCCCCTTGGGCGCGGACATTGGTACGCAGTATTTT.

The rearrangement joins TRBV10-1 to TRBJ2-3, with 9 bases matching TRBD2. The CDR3 sequence is 13 residues long. V trimming: 9 bases; J trimming: 1 base; junction bases outside the gene matches: 2. CDR1 and CDR2 from the germline V gene are WNHNN and SYGVQD (reference sequence). The CDR3: CASSGSGTDTQYF. CDR3 coding DNA: TGCGCCAGTAGCGGGAGTGGCACAGATACGCAGTATTTT.

The V and J genes are TRBV15 and TRBJ2-1, with TRBD2 matching 14 bases. Germline trimming cut 7 bases from V and 7 bases from J; bases unmatched to any gene: 6. Germline V gives CDR1 LNHNV, CDR2 YYDKDF (reference sequence). The CDR3 covers 15 residues. CDR3 sequence reads: CATILGTSGSNEQFF. The CDR3, as DNA: TGTGCCACCATTCTCGGGACTAGCGGGAGTAATGAGCAGTTCTTC.

CDR3 in DNA: TGTGCCAGCAGCTTGGAGGTGGATACGCAGTATTTT. Its protein is CASSLEVDTQYF. The V call is TRBV5-4, the J call TRBJ2-3; D is unclear. This CDR3 spans 12 amino acids. CDR1 is SGHNT, CDR2 YYREEE, per germline (reference sequence). V lost 0 bases and J 6 bases, leaving 5 bases between the germline ends.

The chain is built from TRBV5-1 and TRBJ2-7, with D possibly TRBD1 on 6 matching bases. V was pared by 5 bases and J by 4 bases, with 19 bases between. This CDR3 contains 15 residues. Germline CDR1 SGHRS, CDR2 YFSETQ. The CDR3 DNA reads TGCGCCAGCAGGCGCGAGGAAAACAGGGTTTACGAGCAGTACTTC. Its translation is CASRREENRVYEQYF.

The chain couples TRBV6-6 to TRBJ2-3; 8 bases align to TRBD2. Looked up from germline, CDR1 is MNHNY and CDR2 is SVGAGI (reference sequence). Trimming at V came to 5 bases and at J to 4 bases, leaving 8 bases not matched to a gene. This CDR3 is 15 amino acids long. Written as DNA, the CDR3 is TGTGCCAGCAGTCTCTCAGCGGGGGTAGCAGATACGCAGTATTTT. Its protein product is CASSLSAGVADTQYF.

This chain connects TRBV18 to TRBJ2-7, with D possibly called TRBD1 or TRBD2 (6 bases each). Trimming removed 1 base from V and 11 bases from J, with 27 bases in between. CDR1 is KGHSH, CDR2 LQKENI, per germline. The CDR3 contains 17 residues. CDR3 protein: CASSPLAGDEGLLSEYF. The CDR3 DNA reads as TGTGCCAGCTCACCACTCGCAGGGGATGAGGGACTTCTCTCGGAGTACTTC.

CDR3 region: CASSESGDYEQYF. The CDR3 nucleotides are TGTGCCAGCAGTGAGTCGGGAGACTACGAGCAGTACTTC. The rearrangement joins TRBV25-1 to TRBJ2-7; perhaps TRBD2 as D (6 bases). Trimming removed 3 bases at V and 3 bases at J, with 9 bases between. The germline gives CDR1 MGHDK, CDR2 SYGVNS. The CDR3 spans 13 residues.

The rearrangement uses TRBV27 and TRBJ1-6; 10 bases map to TRBD1. Germline V gene data show CDR1 as MNHEY and CDR2 as SMNVEV (reference sequence). This CDR3 is 16 amino acids long. V lost 3 bases to trimming and J lost 8 bases; unmatched junction nucleotides: 7. The CDR3 is CASSLSPGQGYSPLHF. The CDR3 coding sequence is TGTGCCAGCAGTTTGTCCCCGGGACAGGGGTATTCACCCCTCCACTTT.

The CDR3 here is CASSRLAGGQETQYF. In DNA, the CDR3 is TGTGCCAGCAGTCGACTAGCGGGAGGTCAAGAGACCCAGTACTTC. The rearrangement uses TRBV2 and TRBJ2-5, with TRBD2 matching over 13 bases. V was clipped by 5 bases and J by 2 bases; unmatched bases: 2. The CDR3 is made up of 15 amino acids. Germline V gene sequence: CDR1 SNHLY, CDR2 FYNNEI.

This chain links TRBV9 with TRBJ2-6; D tentatively reads TRBD1 or TRBD2 (5 bases each). This CDR3 comprises 16 residues. V lost 0 bases and J 1 base, leaving 8 bases between the germline ends. Germline V gene sequence: CDR1 SGDLS, CDR2 YYNGEE. CDR3 sequence: CASSVAWGSGANVLTF. The CDR3 nucleotides read TGTGCCAGCAGCGTAGCTTGGGGGTCTGGGGCCAACGTCCTGACTTTC. The full variable domain, with the rest looked up from reference TRBV9 and TRBJ2-6, is DSGVTQTPKHLITATGQRVTLRCSPRSGDLSVYWYQQSLDQGLQFLIQYYNGEERAKGNILERFSAQQFPDLHSELNLSSLELGDSALYFCASSVAWGSGANVLTFGAGSRLTVL.

Worth noting for this clone: One end of the junction varies from germline; a read error may be responsible. This chain joins TRBV5-1 and TRBJ1-3; no reliable D call. CDR1 and CDR2 (germline): SGHRS, YFSETQ. The CDR3 totals 18 residues. The CDR3 here is CASSFTPNSGFSGNTIYF. Written as DNA, the CDR3 is TGCGCCAGCAGTTTTACCCCGAACTCAGGATTCTCTGGTAACACCATATATTTT.

V and J are TRBV6-6 and TRBJ1-2; 7 positions agree with TRBD1. J was trimmed by 4 bases and V by 6 bases; bases with no gene match: 5. The CDR3 is made up of 13 amino acids. The germline V gene encodes CDR1 MNHNY and CDR2 SVGAGI (reference sequence). As DNA, the CDR3 is TGTGCCAGCAGCAGGGGACAGCTCTATGGCTACACCTTC. It encodes CASSRGQLYGYTF.

The chain recombines TRBV7-3 with TRBJ2-1; D perhaps matches TRBD2 (5 bases). The V and J ends lost 4 bases and 2 bases respectively, with 9 bases between them. From germline, CDR1 is SGHTA and CDR2 FQGTGA. The CDR3 sequence is 14 residues long. In DNA, the CDR3 is TGTGCCAGCAGCTCCGGACTGGCCTACAATGAGCAGTTCTTC. It is translated as CASSSGLAYNEQFF.

The chain has TRBV7-2 and TRBJ2-7; the match to TRBD2 covers 7 bases. Germline V gives CDR1 SGHTA, CDR2 FQGNSA. The CDR3 covers 17 residues. V lost 0 bases, J lost 3 bases, and 11 bases stayed unmatched. CDR3 protein: CASSLAEYGRTDYEQYF. In nucleotides, the CDR3 is TGTGCCAGCAGCTTAGCGGAGTACGGGAGGACCGACTACGAGCAGTACTTC.

The chain is built from TRBV30 and TRBJ2-5; TRBD2 might be the D (6 bases). CDR1 and CDR2 (germline): GTSNPN, SVGIG (reference sequence). The length of the CDR3 is 15 residues. V lost 0 bases and J 5 bases, leaving 16 bases between the germline ends. CDR3 sequence reads: CAWSVVGGDLETQYF. In DNA form, the CDR3 reads TGTGCCTGGAGTGTAGTCGGCGGGGATTTGGAGACCCAGTACTTC.

This chain joins TRBV9 and TRBJ1-3; D call uncertain. This CDR3 is built from 16 residues. Germline V gives CDR1 SGDLS, CDR2 YYNGEE. The germline V and J ends were trimmed by 0 bases and 0 bases, with 10 bases remaining between them. CDR3 nucleotide sequence: TGTGCCAGCAGCGTAGATCCGTTTTCCTCTGGAAACACCATATATTTT. It specifies CASSVDPFSSGNTIYF. The entire variable domain, with the rest obtained from reference TRBV9 and TRBJ1-3, is as follows: DSGVTQTPKHLITATGQRVTLRCSPRSGDLSVYWYQQSLDQGLQFLIQYYNGEERAKGNILERFSAQQFPDLHSELNLSSLELGDSALYFCASSVDPFSSGNTIYFGEGSWLTVV.

CDR3 DNA: TGTGCCAGCAGCTTGGAAGCATATTCTTTATATAGCAATCAGCCCCAGCATTTT. Its translation: CASSLEAYSLYSNQPQHF. The chain employs TRBV5-8 and TRBJ1-5; D is uncertain. The CDR3 has 18 residues. CDR1 is SGHTS and CDR2 is YDEGEE in the germline V gene. The V end was cut by 0 bases, the J end by 0 bases, with 16 bases between.

V gene TRBV10-3 combines with J gene TRBJ1-1, with TRBD1 as a possible D gene (5 bases). The CDR3 is made up of 13 amino acids. V gave up 4 bases and J gave up 10 bases, with 16 bases separating them. The germline gives CDR1 ENHRY, CDR2 SYGVKD. This chain's CDR3 is CAISVSDGGIAFF. CDR3 sequence (DNA): TGTGCCATCAGTGTGTCCGACGGGGGGATAGCTTTCTTT.

The gene calls are TRBV10-1 and TRBJ1-5, with D possibly being TRBD1 (5 bases). Germline CDR1 and CDR2: WNHNN and SYGVQD (reference sequence). This CDR3 is 15 amino acids long. V was shortened by 9 bases and J by 5 bases, with 20 bases between the two germline ends. The CDR3 reads CASPRPGWDHQPQHF. CDR3 sequence (DNA): TGCGCCAGTCCCCGGCCAGGGTGGGATCATCAGCCCCAGCATTTT.

CDR3 residues: CASSPDLTDTQYF. Written as DNA, the CDR3 is TGTGCCAGCAGTCCGGATCTCACAGATACGCAGTATTTT. This sequence joins TRBV6-6 and TRBJ2-3; D is unresolved. Per the germline V gene, CDR1 is MNHNY and CDR2 is SVGAGI (reference sequence). The CDR3 length is 13 residues. Between the trimmed V and J ends, which lost 5 bases and 2 bases, there was a span of 8 bases.

The V gene is TRBV11-2, the J gene TRBJ2-5; no reliable D call. The V gene's germline CDR1 is SGHAT and CDR2 FQNNGV. V was clipped by 5 bases and J by 5 bases, with 12 bases between them. The CDR3 length is 13 residues. CDR3 loop: CASSRGSQETQYF. DNA of the CDR3: TGTGCCAGCAGCAGAGGCTCTCAGGAGACCCAGTACTTC.

This clone was recorded a few times. V gene TRBV6-5 combines with J gene TRBJ1-6; 9 nucleotides align to TRBD1. CDR1 is MNHEY and CDR2 is SVGAGI in the germline V gene. The CDR3 is 15 residues long. V lost 4 bases and J lost 7; bases outside the gene matches: 5. The CDR3 DNA sequence: TGTGCCAGCAGTTGGGACAGGGTCGGGAATTCACCCCTCCACTTT. It specifies CASSWDRVGNSPLHF.

This chain uses TRBV21-1 with TRBJ2-3; the table's D gene call, TRBD1, was not cross checked with the DNA. TRBV21-1 constitutes a pseudogene. The CDR3 is 13 residues long. CDR3 region: CASSGTFTDTQYF. CDR3 sequence (DNA): TGTGCCAGCAGCGGGACATTCACAGATACGCAGTATTTT.

The genes are TRBV28 and TRBJ2-3; TRBD2 aligns across 7 bases. The germline CDR1 and CDR2 sequences are MDHEN and SYDVKM. The CDR3 loop spans 13 amino acids. With V trimmed by 6 bases and J by 3 bases, 3 bases remained unmatched. For the CDR3, the DNA is TGTGCCAGCAGCTGGGGGGGTACAGATACGCAGTATTTT. Protein sequence: CASSWGGTDTQYF.

The chain combines TRBV6-5 with TRBJ2-5; a possible D gene is TRBD1 (6 bases). CDR3 length: 15 amino acids. V lost 7 bases and J lost 5, with 20 bases in between. In germline, CDR1 is MNHEY, CDR2 SVGAGI. CDR3: CASTRSGGRGETQYF. In DNA form, the CDR3 reads TGTGCCAGCACCCGTTCTGGGGGAAGGGGGGAGACCCAGTACTTC.

The V call is TRBV2, the J call TRBJ2-3, with 8 bases matching TRBD1. V shed 7 bases and J 0 bases; nucleotides not matched to a gene: 3. The germline gives CDR1 SNHLY, CDR2 FYNNEI. The CDR3 sequence is 14 residues long. CDR3 sequence: CASKDRVSTDTQYF. CDR3 coding DNA: TGTGCCAGCAAGGACAGGGTGAGCACAGATACGCAGTATTTT.

This chain uses TRBV6-4 with TRBJ1-1, with 9 bases aligning to TRBD1. V lost 4 bases to trimming and J lost 2 bases; unmatched junction nucleotides: 2. This CDR3 comprises 14 residues. The germline V gene encodes CDR1 MRHNA and CDR2 SNTAGT. The CDR3 region has the DNA TGTGCCAGCAGTGCGGACAGGGGTAACACTGAAGCTTTCTTT. Its protein product is CASSADRGNTEAFF.